This T cell receptor beta chain was observed in a study of cytomegalovirus exposure and HLA in healthy donors. J gave up 7 bases and V 6 bases, and 8 bases lay outside the gene matches. The V gene's germline CDR1 is MGHDK and CDR2 SYGVNS. CDR3 length equals 14 residues. PCR used 60 Vbeta primers and 13 Jbeta primers. The table came from immunoSEQ multiplex PCR; TCRdb's copy has only in-frame clones and leaves some out. Altogether 150,000 or so clones are present, about 80% being singletons, with the ten largest covering about 9.1%. This TCR derives from a man aged 18 to 29 in good health and CMV-seropositive. The sequencing sample was made of PBMCs. The V and J genes are TRBV25-1 and TRBJ2-2, with 7 bases aligning to TRBD1. The CDR3 region is CASSKTGINGELFF. The CDR3, as DNA: TGTGCCAGCAGCAAGACAGGGATAAACGGGGAGCTGTTTTTT. The full variable domain, in which reference TRBV25-1 and TRBJ2-2 provide the parts outside the CDR3, is EADIYQTPRYLVIGTGKKITLECSQTMGHDKMYWYQQDPGMELHLIHYSYGVNSTEKGDLSSESTVSRIRTEHFPLTLESARPSHTSQYLCASSKTGINGELFFGEGSRLTVL.